The 8 T cell receptor beta chains below all came from one sample that was sequenced in a study of identical twins. TCRdb re-derived calls from the 5' RACE reads in MiXCR, one entry per CDR3 protein. The sample yields about 900,000 distinct CDR3 sequences, approximately 13% seen once. The sample was also linked to a second study, of yellow fever vaccine responses in identical twins.

The sample comprised PBMCs. These receptors came from a woman aged 18-35 years in good health.

This clonotype has only a few counts. The J gene is TRBJ2-1, the V gene TRBV20-1; D may be TRBD1 (5 bases). Germline loops: CDR1 DFQATT, CDR2 SNEGSKA (reference sequence). The CDR3 has 12 residues. Trimming removed 3 bases from V and 8 bases from J, with 11 bases in between. The CDR3, as DNA: TGCAGTGCTAGTATCACAGGAGATGAGCAGTTCTTC. Protein product: CSASITGDEQFF.

The chain couples TRBV7-9 to TRBJ2-1, with D tentatively TRBD2 (7 bases). V was clipped by 1 base and J by 7 bases, with 11 bases between them. Germline V gene sequence: CDR1 SEHNR, CDR2 FQNEAQ (reference sequence). This CDR3 has 14 amino acids. Written as DNA, the CDR3 is TGTGCCAGCAGCTTAGAGGGGGGGTGGAATGAGCAGTTCTTC. This encodes CASSLEGGWNEQFF.

The rearrangement joins TRBV7-8 to TRBJ2-7; tentative D call: TRBD2 (5 bases). The V end was cut by 3 bases, the J end by 2 bases, with 17 bases between. Germline lookup yields CDR1 SGHVS and CDR2 FQNEAQ. The CDR3 length is 16 residues. CDR3 sequence: CASSFVTRGFTYEQYF. The CDR3 nucleotides read TGTGCCAGCAGCTTTGTAACGCGCGGGTTCACCTACGAGCAGTACTTC. Full variable domain (missing parts from reference TRBV7-8 and TRBJ2-7): GAGVSQSPRYKVAKRGQDVALRCDPISGHVSLFWYQQALGQGPEFLTYFQNEAQLDKSGLPSDRFFAERPEGSVSTLKIQRTQQEDSAVYLCASSFVTRGFTYEQYFGPGTRLTVT.

Only a few counts were recorded for this clonotype. The rearrangement joins TRBV11-3 to TRBJ2-7; weak D call: TRBD1 (6 bases). The CDR3 runs to 14 residues. V was cut by 2 bases and J by 6 bases, with 14 bases left in between. Germline V CDR1 and CDR2: SGHNT, YENEEA. This chain's CDR3 is CASSLRSPGVEQYV. CDR3 DNA sequence: TGTGCCAGCAGCTTACGATCCCCAGGGGTCGAGCAGTACGTC.

The genes are TRBV12-3 or TRBV12-4 and TRBJ1-2; D gene ambiguous. V shed 2 bases and J shed 4 bases, with 5 bases lying between them. The CDR3 runs to 12 residues. CDR3: CASSLNVYGYTF. In DNA, the CDR3 is TGTGCCAGCAGTTTAAACGTCTATGGCTACACCTTC.

This clonotype was picked up many times. The chain is built from TRBV12-3 or TRBV12-4 and TRBJ2-1; no clear D. Between the trimmed V and J ends, which lost 3 bases and 0 bases, there was a span of 15 bases. This CDR3 spans 17 amino acids. CDR3 amino acids: CASSFDRLSGSYNEQFF. CDR3 coding DNA: TGTGCCAGCAGTTTCGACCGCCTATCGGGCTCCTACAATGAGCAGTTCTTC.

This chain links TRBV5-1 with TRBJ2-3; D is unresolved. CDR3 length: 15 residues. The germline V and J ends were trimmed by 1 base and 2 bases, with 11 bases remaining between them. CDR1 and CDR2 from the germline V gene are SGHRS and YFSETQ. CDR3 protein: CASSLTVSYTDTQYF. The CDR3 DNA reads TGCGCCAGCAGCTTGACAGTTTCCTACACAGATACGCAGTATTTT.

This clonotype was observed a handful of times. The chain recombines TRBV10-3 with TRBJ2-1; the D is unclear. Germline CDR1 reads ENHRY; CDR2 reads SYGVKD. This CDR3 comprises 14 residues. V lost 4 bases and J 3 bases, leaving 10 bases between the germline ends. DNA of the CDR3: TGTGCCATCAGTGCGGCCGAAGGCTACAATGAGCAGTTCTTC. Protein: CAISAAEGYNEQFF.